Listed below are T cell receptor beta chains from one sample, sequenced in a study of T-cell reconstitution after alpha-beta-depleted transplantation in children. TCRdb re-called the PCR reads through MiXCR, storing one row per CDR3 protein. The sample has about 270,000 distinct CDR3 sequences, 9.5% to 10% seen once. This material consisted of PBMCs from the stem cell graft donor, taken from the stem cell graft. Receptors originate from a human donor who donated a stem cell graft to a child with SCID. The CDR3 runs from the conserved cysteine through the conserved F or W. The order of the fields is J gene, clone size, V gene, D gene, CDR3 DNA, CDR3 protein. The D gene is left open where the match is weak. Clone size appears in some rows only: once, few, many, or a class for an expanded clone.

TRBJ2-1 | few | TRBV5-1 | - | TGCGCCAGCAGCTTGACCGCGGGGAGAGAGCAGTTCTTC | CASSLTAGREQFF
TRBJ2-7 | few | TRBV12-3/TRBV12-4 | - | TGTGCCAGCAGTCTCGAGACAGCACCCGAGCAGTACTTC | CASSLETAPEQYF
TRBJ1-3 | few | TRBV15 | - | TGTGCCACCAGCAGAGATCTTGGCTGGAGCTCTGGAAACACCATATATTTT | CATSRDLGWSSGNTIYF
TRBJ1-2 | few | TRBV12-3/TRBV12-4 | TRBD1 | TGTGCCAGCAGTTCTCTTCGGACAGGGGGCCGAAACTATGGCTACACCTTC | CASSSLRTGGRNYGYTF
TRBJ2-2 | few | TRBV14 | TRBD1 | TGTGCCAGCAGCCAAACAGGGGCGCGGTACACCGGGGAGCTGTTTTTT | CASSQTGARYTGELFF
TRBJ2-5 | few | TRBV5-1 | TRBD1 | TGCGCCAGCAGCTTTATCGACAGGGAAGAGACCCAGTACTTC | CASSFIDREETQYF
TRBJ1-5 | - | TRBV6-1 | TRBD1 | TGTGCCAGCAGTGAAAATGGACAGGCCTATCGGCCCCAGCATTTT | CASSENGQAYRPQHF
TRBJ2-3 | few | TRBV18 | - | TGTGCCAGCTCACCTTTAGCGAAAACGAGCACAGATACGCAGTATTTT | CASSPLAKTSTDTQYF
TRBJ2-1 | - | TRBV7-9 | - | TGTGCCAGCAGCTTAGCCCAGGAGGAGCAGTTCTTC | CASSLAQEEQFF
TRBJ1-3 | few | TRBV19 | - | TGTGCCAGTAGTCCGAAGACAGAGACGATTTCTGGAAACACCATATATTTT | CASSPKTETISGNTIYF
TRBJ2-5 | many | TRBV20-1 | - | TGCAGTGCTGGACAGCCTGGGCAAGAGACCCAGTACTTC | CSAGQPGQETQYF
TRBJ2-1 | - | TRBV6-5 | TRBD1 | TGTGCCAGCAGTTATGGTGAGCTGGACAGGAGCTCCTACAATGAGCAGTTCTTC | CASSYGELDRSSYNEQFF
TRBJ2-5 | - | TRBV10-3 | - | TGTGCCACCGAAGAGGCAGGTAATTCAGGAGAGACCCAGTACTTC | CATEEAGNSGETQYF
TRBJ2-4 | - | TRBV7-2 | - | TGTGCCAGCAGCTTCGGTCGGAACATTCAGTACTTC | CASSFGRNIQYF
TRBJ2-3 | - | TRBV6-1 | - | TGTGCCAGCACGGAGGAGCCTGAGGGAGATACGCAGTATTTT | CASTEEPEGDTQYF
TRBJ2-7 | - | TRBV20-1 | - | TGCAGTGCTAGAGATTTGAAGTGGGCGTTATACGAGCAGTACTTC | CSARDLKWALYEQYF
TRBJ2-1 | few | TRBV5-1 | - | TGCGCCAGCAGCTTGTTGACCCTGGACAATGAGCAGTTCTTC | CASSLLTLDNEQFF
TRBJ2-2 | many | TRBV6-1 | - | TGTGCCAGCACACCCGGGGCGGGGCACACCGGGGAGCTGTTTTTT | CASTPGAGHTGELFF
TRBJ1-1 | - | TRBV12-3/TRBV12-4 | - | TGTGCCAGCAGTTTTGCGGGACAACTGAACACTGAAGCTTTCTTT | CASSFAGQLNTEAFF
TRBJ2-7 | - | TRBV4-2 | TRBD2 | TGTGCCAGCAGCCAAAGTGGACCTACTAGCGGGGGGGCCTACGAGCAGTACTTC | CASSQSGPTSGGAYEQYF
TRBJ2-1 | many | TRBV2 | TRBD1 | TGTGCCAGCATCCTGACAGGGGATCTGTTCTTC | CASILTGDLFF
TRBJ1-4 | many | TRBV7-8 | - | TGTGCCAGCAGTCTTAACAGGGTCAGCGAAAAACTGTTTTTT | CASSLNRVSEKLFF
TRBJ2-1 | - | TRBV12-3/TRBV12-4 | - | TGTGCCAGCAGGGGGGGTCTGCCCTCCTACAATGAGCAGTTCTTC | CASRGGLPSYNEQFF
TRBJ2-3 | - | TRBV18 | TRBD2 | TGTGCCAGCTCACCACCGAACGGCGGGGGTGCAGATACGCAGTATTTT | CASSPPNGGGADTQYF
TRBJ1-1 | many | TRBV29-1 | - | TGCAGCGTTGAAGAATACGACACGAACACTGAAGCTTTCTTT | CSVEEYDTNTEAFF
TRBJ2-2 | - | TRBV6-1 | - | TGTGCCAGCAGTGAATTGGACTTCACCGTGGAGCTGTTTTTT | CASSELDFTVELFF
TRBJ2-5 | few | TRBV5-5 | TRBD1 | TGTGCCAGCAGCACCAAAAACCGGGACAGAGTGGTCCAAGAGACCCAGTACTTC | CASSTKNRDRVVQETQYF
TRBJ2-1 | few | TRBV15 | TRBD1 | TGTGCCACCCTACCGGGACAGAGTTACAATGAGCAGTTCTTC | CATLPGQSYNEQFF
TRBJ1-1 | many | TRBV12-5 | - | TGTGCTAGTGGGGCTACGTTTGAAGCTTTCTTT | CASGATFEAFF
TRBJ1-1 | few | TRBV29-1 | - | TGCAGCGTTGGGAATCCTCCGAACACTGAAGCTTTCTTT | CSVGNPPNTEAFF
TRBJ2-3 | - | TRBV24-1 | TRBD1 | TGTGCCACCAGTGACCCTACAGGGGATAGCACAGATACGCAGTATTTT | CATSDPTGDSTDTQYF
TRBJ2-3 | - | TRBV21-1 | - | TGTGCCAGCAGCAAAGTCGGCGAACTAGCGGAATGCACAGATACGCAGTATTTT | CASSKVGELAECTDTQYF
TRBJ2-1 | - | TRBV9 | - | TGTGCCAGCAGCGTAACAGGGCCACTGGACAATGAGCAGTTCTTC | CASSVTGPLDNEQFF
TRBJ2-1 | many | TRBV28 | - | TGTGCCAGCAGTATACAGGTCTACAATGAGCAGTTCTTC | CASSIQVYNEQFF
TRBJ2-4 | many | TRBV28 | - | TGTGCCAGCAGCTCGAGGCGGGGCAAAAACATTCAGTACTTC | CASSSRRGKNIQYF
TRBJ2-3 | - | TRBV5-1 | TRBD2 | TGCGCCAGCAGCTTTGGCGGGGGACCTTTAGATACGCAGTATTTT | CASSFGGGPLDTQYF
TRBJ2-1 | - | TRBV3-1 | - | TGTGCCAGCAGCCAACGTAGCGTGGGGGTCTCGAATGAGCAGTTCTTC | CASSQRSVGVSNEQFF
TRBJ1-2 | - | TRBV4-1 | - | TGCGCCAGCAGCCAAGATACTTCATCCCCACCCAATGGCTACACCTTC | CASSQDTSSPPNGYTF
TRBJ2-7 | few | TRBV4-2 | TRBD1 | TGTGCCAGCAGCCAAGAGGTCGGGACAGGAATCTACGAGCAGTACTTC | CASSQEVGTGIYEQYF
TRBJ2-7 | many | TRBV5-1 | - | TGCGCCAGTAAGGGGCAATACGAGCAGTACTTC | CASKGQYEQYF
TRBJ1-5 | - | TRBV7-9 | TRBD1 | TGTGCCACCTCGGGACAGGGCTACAATGAGCCCCAGCATTTT | CATSGQGYNEPQHF
TRBJ1-3 | - | TRBV3-1 | TRBD1 | TGTGCCGCAGGACAGGGCAGCTCTGGAAACACCATATATTTT | CAAGQGSSGNTIYF
TRBJ2-7 | few | TRBV5-1 | - | TGCGCCAGCAGTCCTATCTTCTCCGGCGAGCAGTACTTC | CASSPIFSGEQYF
TRBJ2-3 | few | TRBV7-8 | TRBD2 | TGTGCCAGCAGTTACTACACTAGCGGGGGCACAGATACGCAGTATTTT | CASSYYTSGGTDTQYF
TRBJ2-7 | few | TRBV2 | - | TGTGCCAGCAGTACCATGGGAGGGGGCGTCTACGAGCAGTACTTC | CASSTMGGGVYEQYF
TRBJ1-1 | few | TRBV5-1 | - | TGCGCCAGCAGCTTTGGGGAGGGGAACACTGAAGCTTTCTTT | CASSFGEGNTEAFF
TRBJ2-1 | few | TRBV11-1 | - | TGTGCCAGCAGCTTAGGGTCCGGGGTTACCTACAATGAGCAGTTCTTC | CASSLGSGVTYNEQFF
TRBJ2-1 | many | TRBV5-1 | TRBD1 | TGCGCCAGCAGCTTGGAAGGACAGGAGTACAATGAGCAGTTCTTC | CASSLEGQEYNEQFF
TRBJ2-3 | few | TRBV3-1 | TRBD2 | TGTGCCAGCAGCCAAACGCCAGCGGGGGAAGTTGGAGATACGCAGTATTTT | CASSQTPAGEVGDTQYF
TRBJ2-1 | - | TRBV6-1 | - | TGTGCCAGCAGTCCCCCTTCGGTTAGGGAAACAGATGAGCAGTTCTTC | CASSPPSVRETDEQFF
TRBJ2-7 | - | TRBV5-1 | TRBD1 | TGCGCCAGCAGCATTCTCCCGGGACAGAGCTCCTACGAGCAGTACTTC | CASSILPGQSSYEQYF
TRBJ2-1 | few | TRBV10-3 | TRBD1 | TGTGCCATCAGCGCAGACAGGGGAGCCTACAATGAGCAGTTCTTC | CAISADRGAYNEQFF
TRBJ1-1 | many | TRBV29-1 | - | TGCAGCGTTGAAGTATTGAAGAACACTGAAGCTTTCTTT | CSVEVLKNTEAFF
TRBJ1-1 | - | TRBV5-5 | - | TGTGCCAGCAGCTTCACCGGGACTTCTGAAGCTTTCTTT | CASSFTGTSEAFF